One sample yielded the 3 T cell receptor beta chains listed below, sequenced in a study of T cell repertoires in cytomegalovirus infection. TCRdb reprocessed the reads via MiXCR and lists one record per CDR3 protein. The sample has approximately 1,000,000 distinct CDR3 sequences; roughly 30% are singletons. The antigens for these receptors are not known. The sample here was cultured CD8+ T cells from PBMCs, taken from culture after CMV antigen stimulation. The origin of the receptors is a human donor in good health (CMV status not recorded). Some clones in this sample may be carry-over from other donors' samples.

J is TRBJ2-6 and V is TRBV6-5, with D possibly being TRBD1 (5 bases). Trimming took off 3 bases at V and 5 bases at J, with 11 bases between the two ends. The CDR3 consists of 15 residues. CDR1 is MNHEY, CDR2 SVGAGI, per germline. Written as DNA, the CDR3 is TGTGCCAGCAGTTATGCTGGGGCTAGGGCCAACGTCCTGACTTTC. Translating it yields CASSYAGARANVLTF.

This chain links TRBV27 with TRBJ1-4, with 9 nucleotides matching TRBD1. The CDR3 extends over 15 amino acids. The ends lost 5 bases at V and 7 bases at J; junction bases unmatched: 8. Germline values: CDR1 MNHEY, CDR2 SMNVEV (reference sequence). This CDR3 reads CASSPRDRVTEKLFF. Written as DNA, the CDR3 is TGTGCCAGCAGTCCGCGGGACAGGGTAACTGAAAAACTGTTTTTT.

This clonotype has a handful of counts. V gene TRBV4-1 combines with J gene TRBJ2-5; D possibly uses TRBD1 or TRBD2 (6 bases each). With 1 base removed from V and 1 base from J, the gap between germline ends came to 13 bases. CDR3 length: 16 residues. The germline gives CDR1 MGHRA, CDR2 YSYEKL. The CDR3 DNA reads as TGCGCCAGCAGCCAAGGGGAAGGGGGGCTCCAAGAGACCCAGTACTTC. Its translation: CASSQGEGGLQETQYF.